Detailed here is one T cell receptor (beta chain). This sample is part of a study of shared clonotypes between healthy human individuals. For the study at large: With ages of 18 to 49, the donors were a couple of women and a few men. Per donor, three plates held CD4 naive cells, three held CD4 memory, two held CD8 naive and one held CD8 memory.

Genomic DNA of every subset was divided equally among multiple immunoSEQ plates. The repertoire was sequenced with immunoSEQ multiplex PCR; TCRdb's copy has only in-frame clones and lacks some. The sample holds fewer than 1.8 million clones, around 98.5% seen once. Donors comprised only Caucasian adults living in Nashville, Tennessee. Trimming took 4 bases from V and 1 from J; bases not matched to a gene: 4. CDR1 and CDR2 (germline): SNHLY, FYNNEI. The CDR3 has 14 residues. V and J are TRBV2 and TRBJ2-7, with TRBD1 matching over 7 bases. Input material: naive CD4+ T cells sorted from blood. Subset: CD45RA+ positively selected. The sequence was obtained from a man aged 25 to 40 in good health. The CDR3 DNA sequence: TGTGCCAGCAGTGGACAGGGCGTTTCCTACGAGCAGTACTTC. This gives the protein CASSGQGVSYEQYF.